This passage covers 30 T cell receptor beta chains from one sample sequenced in a study of blood T cell repertoires in COVID-19. Data came from immunoSEQ multiplex PCR; TCRdb stores just in-frame clones and leaves some out. The sample includes more than 150,000 clones, about 81% seen only once; the top ten take approximately 15%. Specimen: peripheral blood. These receptors came from a man aged 30 to 39 with active or convalescent COVID-19.

The table lists this clone with a count of one. The rearrangement links TRBV15 to TRBJ1-5; 7 nucleotides align to TRBD1. The CDR3 length is 17 residues. From germline, CDR1 is LNHNV and CDR2 YYDKDF (reference sequence). V trimming: 3 bases; J trimming: 4 bases; junction bases outside the gene matches: 12. The CDR3 spells CATSRTGWRETNQPQHF. CDR3 DNA: TGTGCCACCAGCAGGACAGGGTGGAGGGAAACGAATCAGCCCCAGCATTTT. Combining the CDR3 with reference TRBV15 and TRBJ1-5 gives the whole variable domain DAMVIQNPRYQVTQFGKPVTLSCSQTLNHNVMYWYQQKSSQAPKLLFHYYDKDFNNEADTPDNFQSRRPNTSFCFLDIRSPGLGDTAMYLCATSRTGWRETNQPQHFGDGTRLSIL.

The CDR3 loop reads CAWNPGGAEAFF. The CDR3 region has the DNA TGTGCCTGGAATCCGGGGGGGGCTGAAGCTTTCTTT. J is TRBJ1-1 and V is TRBV30, with D possibly matching TRBD1 (5 bases). The CDR3 loop spans 12 amino acids. Germline V gives CDR1 GTSNPN, CDR2 SVGIG (reference sequence). With 4 bases removed from V and 6 bases from J, the gap between germline ends came to 12 bases. Supplemented by reference TRBV30 and TRBJ1-1, the full variable domain reads SQTIHQWPATLVQPVGSPLSLECTVEGTSNPNLYWYRQAAGRGLQLLFYSVGIGQISSEVPQNLSASRPQDRQFILSSKKLLLSDSGFYLCAWNPGGAEAFFGQGTRLTVV.

The rearrangement joins TRBV12-5 to TRBJ1-2; no definite D call. The CDR3 sequence is 13 residues long. Germline CDR1 reads LGHNT; CDR2 reads FRNRAP. The germline V and J ends were trimmed by 3 bases and 6 bases, with 11 bases remaining between them. DNA for the CDR3: TGTGCTAGTGGTTTTCCCGGACTAGATGGCTACACCTTC. Its translation: CASGFPGLDGYTF.

This clone appeared once. This rearrangement joins TRBV14 to TRBJ2-7, with 14 bases identical to TRBD2. With V trimmed by 5 bases and J by 7 bases, 10 bases remained unmatched. The CDR3 length is 16 residues. In germline, CDR1 is SGHDN, CDR2 FVKESK. The CDR3 reads CASSAPGTSGRGEQYF. CDR3 nucleotides: TGTGCCAGCAGCGCCCCCGGGACTAGCGGGAGAGGAGAGCAGTACTTC.

The J gene is TRBJ2-4, the V gene TRBV25-1; tentative D call: TRBD1 (8 bases). This CDR3 contains 15 residues. CDR1 MGHDK and CDR2 SYGVNS come from the germline V gene. V was trimmed by 3 bases and J by 7 bases, leaving 16 bases between them. CDR3 amino acids: CASSDVQGGANIQYF. The CDR3 coding sequence is TGTGCCAGCAGTGACGTACAGGGGGGGGCCAACATTCAGTACTTC.

This sequence joins TRBV7-3 and TRBJ1-1; TRBD1 aligns across 7 bases. Germline CDR1 SGHTA, CDR2 FQGTGA. Trimming took 0 bases from V and 1 from J; bases not matched to a gene: 2. CDR3 length equals 15 residues. This CDR3 reads CASSLTDRSNTEAFF. For the CDR3, the DNA is TGTGCCAGCAGCTTAACGGACAGGTCGAACACTGAAGCTTTCTTT.

The V gene is TRBV10-3, the J gene TRBJ2-3; D uncertain. Trimming shortened V by 6 bases and J by 2 bases, and 3 bases separated the two germline ends. This CDR3 comprises 11 residues. CDR1 and CDR2 from the germline V gene are ENHRY and SYGVKD. CDR3 sequence reads: CAISNTDTQYF. The CDR3 nucleotides are TGTGCCATCAGCAACACAGATACGCAGTATTTT.

The CDR3 nucleotides are TGCAGCGCTGGGGACAGGGGAGATACTGGCTACACCTTC. Translated, it gives CSAGDRGDTGYTF. This rearrangement joins TRBV29-1 to TRBJ1-2; 10 bases are a match to TRBD1. Trimming removed 7 bases from V and 7 bases from J; junction bases left unmatched: 9. The germline V gene has CDR1 SQVTM and CDR2 ANQGSEA. CDR3 length: 13 residues.

V gene TRBV4-3 combines with J gene TRBJ2-7; possibly TRBD2 for D (5 bases). V gave up 1 base and J gave up 5 bases, with 9 bases separating them. Germline assignment: CDR1 LGHNA and CDR2 YSLEER. This CDR3 is built from 13 residues. The DNA of the CDR3 is TGCGCCAGCAGCCAAGGGCTAGCAAACGAGCAGTACTTC. Encoded protein: CASSQGLANEQYF.

V gene TRBV25-1 combines with J gene TRBJ2-3; D remains unclear. The CDR3 covers 14 residues. Germline CDR1 is MGHDK and CDR2 is SYGVNS. V was pared by 8 bases and J by 2 bases, with 14 bases between. CDR3: CASVESGTTDTQYF. The CDR3 DNA is TGTGCCAGCGTAGAATCAGGAACCACAGATACGCAGTATTTT.

This clone was counted a single time. The chain has TRBV9 and TRBJ2-5, with D possibly TRBD2 on 6 matching bases. This CDR3 comprises 15 residues. The germline V gene encodes CDR1 SGDLS and CDR2 YYNGEE. V was trimmed by 0 bases and J by 0 bases, leaving 9 bases between them. This CDR3 is CASSVVGGNQETQYF. The CDR3 DNA reads as TGTGCCAGCAGCGTAGTCGGAGGGAACCAAGAGACCCAGTACTTC.

V gene TRBV7-8 combines with J gene TRBJ2-2, with a possible D match to TRBD1 (5 bases). V was shortened by 4 bases and J by 6 bases, with 12 bases between the two germline ends. The CDR3 totals 14 residues. Germline V lookup: CDR1 SGHVS, CDR2 FQNEAQ. CDR3: CASSSKTGAGELFF. DNA for the CDR3: TGTGCCAGCAGCTCCAAAACAGGAGCCGGGGAGCTGTTTTTT. Full variable domain (remainder filled in from reference TRBV7-8 and TRBJ2-2): GAGVSQSPRYKVAKRGQDVALRCDPISGHVSLFWYQQALGQGPEFLTYFQNEAQLDKSGLPSDRFFAERPEGSVSTLKIQRTQQEDSAVYLCASSSKTGAGELFFGEGSRLTVL.

The chain recombines TRBV10-3 with TRBJ2-1; D perhaps matches TRBD2 (6 bases). The CDR3 has 12 residues. CDR1 is ENHRY and CDR2 is SYGVKD in the germline V gene. V was shortened by 7 bases and J by 7 bases, with 11 bases between the two germline ends. DNA of the CDR3: TGTGCCATCAATCGGGGGACGAATGAGCAGTTCTTC. Amino acids: CAINRGTNEQFF.

The chain recombines TRBV12-5 with TRBJ2-1; D is perhaps TRBD1 (6 bases). The CDR3 sequence is 18 residues long. The germline V gene encodes CDR1 LGHNT and CDR2 FRNRAP. V was shortened by 1 base and J by 0 bases, with 16 bases between the two germline ends. The CDR3 spells CASGLGGGSLSSYNEQFF. CDR3 DNA sequence: TGTGCTAGTGGTTTGGGAGGGGGTTCGTTAAGCTCCTACAATGAGCAGTTCTTC.

The gene calls are TRBV30 and TRBJ2-3; the match to TRBD2 covers 11 bases. The CDR3 consists of 14 residues. The J segment lost 6 bases and the V segment lost 3 bases, leaving 5 bases of the junction unmatched. Germline V gives CDR1 GTSNPN, CDR2 SVGIG (reference sequence). The CDR3 is CAWRLAGAGDTQYF. The CDR3 coding sequence is TGTGCCTGGAGACTAGCGGGGGCCGGGGATACGCAGTATTTT. The full variable domain, rest sourced from reference TRBV30 and TRBJ2-3, is SQTIHQWPATLVQPVGSPLSLECTVEGTSNPNLYWYRQAAGRGLQLLFYSVGIGQISSEVPQNLSASRPQDRQFILSSKKLLLSDSGFYLCAWRLAGAGDTQYFGPGTRLTVL.

This clone showed up just a few times. This chain connects TRBV9 to TRBJ2-3; TRBD2 matches 14 bases. CDR3 size: 16 residues. CDR1 is SGDLS, CDR2 YYNGEE, per germline. The V gene end was trimmed by 2 bases and the J gene end by 6 bases; junction bases not matched to a gene: 5. CDR3 DNA: TGTGCCAGCAGCGTCACAGGGACTAGCGGGAGCGATACGCAGTATTTT. Translating gives CASSVTGTSGSDTQYF.

The CDR3, as DNA: TGTGCCAGCAGCCAACGGCAAGGGGTCGAGCAGTACTTC. It yields the protein CASSQRQGVEQYF. V is TRBV14 and J is TRBJ2-7; maybe TRBD1 (5 bases). Germline V gene data show CDR1 as SGHDN and CDR2 as FVKESK. V was pared by 2 bases and J by 6 bases, with 11 bases between. This CDR3 comprises 13 residues.

This chain connects TRBV20-1 to TRBJ2-2; unclear D gene. V was trimmed by 3 bases and J by 1 base, leaving 9 bases between them. Germline CDR1 is DFQATT and CDR2 is SNEGSKA (reference sequence). The CDR3 runs 14 residues. The CDR3, as DNA: TGCAGTGCTAGTCCAAGCCTGAACACCGGGGAGCTGTTTTTT. Translating gives CSASPSLNTGELFF.

V and J are TRBV5-4 and TRBJ1-1, with a possible D match to TRBD1 (6 bases). The V end was cut by 2 bases, the J end by 5 bases, with 10 bases between. The CDR3 sequence is 13 residues long. The germline CDR1 and CDR2 sequences are SGHNT and YYREEE (reference sequence). The CDR3 coding sequence is TGTGCCAGCAGCTTAACAGGGCAAACTGAAGCTTTCTTT. Translation: CASSLTGQTEAFF.

The V call is TRBV28, the J call TRBJ1-4, with 7 nucleotides matching TRBD1. CDR1 is MDHEN and CDR2 is SYDVKM in the germline V gene. This CDR3 is 18 amino acids long. V lost 6 bases to trimming and J lost 0 bases; unmatched junction nucleotides: 13. The CDR3 loop reads CASRTLYRGMSTNEKLFF. The CDR3 nucleotides are TGTGCCAGCAGGACCTTATACAGGGGAATGTCAACTAATGAAAAACTGTTTTTT.

The chain is built from TRBV21-1 and TRBJ2-3; TRBD2 was called by the table and not checked on the DNA. TRBV21-1 is listed as a pseudogene. The CDR3 is made up of 15 amino acids. CDR3 protein: CASSPPGGEEDTQYF. Here the CDR3 DNA reads TGTGCCAGCAGCCCCCCGGGAGGGGAGGAAGATACGCAGTATTTT.

The chain has TRBV7-3 and TRBJ2-2; 9 nucleotides agree with TRBD1. Germline values: CDR1 SGHTA, CDR2 FQGTGA. V lost 3 bases, J lost 7 bases, and 6 bases stayed unmatched. The CDR3 length is 15 residues. CDR3 in amino acids: CASSLDRGGSGELFF. Written as DNA, the CDR3 is TGTGCCAGCAGCTTGGACAGGGGAGGTAGCGGGGAGCTGTTTTTT.

This chain uses TRBV28 with TRBJ2-7, with 10 bases that match TRBD2. Germline CDR1 is MDHEN and CDR2 is SYDVKM. Trimming removed 4 bases from V and 4 bases from J; junction bases left unmatched: 7. CDR3 length equals 15 residues. The CDR3 DNA reads TGTGCCAGCAGTTCGACTAGCGGGCCTGGATACGAGCAGTACTTC. It codes for CASSSTSGPGYEQYF.

The chain couples TRBV19 to TRBJ2-5, with 10 bases that match TRBD1. V lost 5 bases and J lost 7; bases outside the gene matches: 13. The germline V gene encodes CDR1 LNHDA and CDR2 SQIVND (reference sequence). The CDR3 is 16 residues long. CDR3 sequence: CASSSWTGGVDGTQYF. The CDR3, as DNA: TGTGCCAGTAGTTCGTGGACAGGGGGGGTTGATGGGACCCAGTACTTC.

This clone was counted once. This sequence joins TRBV7-6 and TRBJ2-1, with 11 positions matching TRBD2. The CDR3 sequence is 19 residues long. Germline trimming cut 2 bases from V and 6 bases from J; bases unmatched to any gene: 15. Germline V gene lookup returns CDR1 SGHVS and CDR2 FNYEAQ. The CDR3, as DNA: TGTGCCAGCAGCTTAATCCCTTCCACTAGCGGGAGACGGGGCAATGAGCAGTTCTTC. This gives the protein CASSLIPSTSGRRGNEQFF.

The rearrangement links TRBV2 to TRBJ2-1; tentative D call: TRBD1 (5 bases). The CDR3 consists of 13 residues. Deletions cut 3 bases from V and 6 bases from J, with 9 bases between. Per the germline V gene, CDR1 is SNHLY and CDR2 is FYNNEI. The CDR3 DNA is TGTGCCAGCAGTGACAGGGCCCGCAATGAGCAGTTCTTC. It is translated as CASSDRARNEQFF.

The chain links TRBV5-1 to TRBJ2-7, with TRBD1 matching over 7 bases. The CDR3 covers 15 residues. CDR1 is SGHRS, CDR2 YFSETQ, per germline. V lost 0 bases, J lost 4 bases, and 7 bases stayed unmatched. The CDR3 reads CASSLDQGVWYEQYV. The CDR3 DNA reads TGCGCCAGCAGCTTGGATCAGGGGGTTTGGTACGAGCAGTACGTC.

V usage is TRBV5-1 and J usage is TRBJ1-3, with TRBD1 as a possible D gene (6 bases). The CDR3 runs to 16 residues. Trimming took off 0 bases at V and 4 bases at J, with 14 bases between the two ends. In germline, CDR1 is SGHRS, CDR2 YFSETQ. CDR3 DNA sequence: TGCGCCAGCAGCTTGGTGGCGGGGGCCTTCGGAAACACCATATATTTT. As protein: CASSLVAGAFGNTIYF.

The rearrangement uses TRBV5-1 and TRBJ1-1; D call uncertain. The V gene's germline CDR1 is SGHRS and CDR2 YFSETQ. The CDR3 has 13 amino acids. The ends were cut back, 0 bases at V and 0 bases at J, with 3 bases in the middle. The CDR3: CASSLAVNTEAFF. The DNA of the CDR3 is TGCGCCAGCAGCTTGGCGGTGAACACTGAAGCTTTCTTT.

V is TRBV2 and J is TRBJ2-1; TRBD2 matches at 7 bases. The ends lost 5 bases at V and 7 bases at J; junction bases unmatched: 11. Per germline, CDR1 SNHLY and CDR2 FYNNEI. The CDR3 sequence is 15 residues long. The CDR3 nucleotides read TGTGCCAGCAGTCCACGGGCTGGCGGGAGAAATGAGCAGTTCTTC. The encoded protein is CASSPRAGGRNEQFF. Full variable domain (outside the CDR3, taken from reference TRBV2 and TRBJ2-1): EPEVTQTPSHQVTQMGQEVILRCVPISNHLYFYWYRQILGQKVEFLVSFYNNEISEKSEIFDDQFSVERPDGSNFTLKIRSTKLEDSAMYFCASSPRAGGRNEQFFGPGTRLTVL.